This TCR beta chain originates from a study of tumor-infiltrating lymphocytes in primary liver carcinoma. Overall study: Patients were both men and women, whose ages ran from 30 to 69 years. Whole-study findings and limits: Only about 7.5-25% of top clones occurred in every one of the five tumor regions.

Between roughly 20 and 32 mg of unsorted bulk tissue served as the source from which RNA and DNA were co-extracted. The CDR3 contains 14 residues. Trimming cost V 6 bases and J 4 bases, with 17 bases left between them. Germline V gene lookup returns CDR1 SQVTM and CDR2 ANQGSEA. Total RNA (roughly 540 ng) served as template for TCR beta cDNA synthesis primed by a constant-region primer. Slightly modified ARM-PCR with three nested multiplex PCR rounds yielded TCR beta libraries. TRBV1-TRBV30 forward primers paired with a C-beta reverse primer drove the first two PCR rounds, 10 cycles each. TCRdb processed the multiplex PCR reads anew with MiXCR; each CDR3 protein has one entry. The sample yields roughly 120,000 distinct CDR3 sequences, around two thirds seen once. Note on this clonotype: Its antigen is still unknown. A single base separates this from a much larger clone, so it may be a read error.

Sequenced sample: liver tumor tissue from sampling region 1. Documented subset: tumor region T1, superior pole. The J gene is TRBJ2-3, the V gene TRBV29-1; D might be TRBD2 (7 bases). This TCR derives from a woman in her sixties with primary liver carcinoma and hepatitis B virus infection. CDR3 bases: TGCAGCGTCGGGGGGCTGACAGGTTCAGATACGCAGTATTTT. It specifies CSVGGLTGSDTQYF.